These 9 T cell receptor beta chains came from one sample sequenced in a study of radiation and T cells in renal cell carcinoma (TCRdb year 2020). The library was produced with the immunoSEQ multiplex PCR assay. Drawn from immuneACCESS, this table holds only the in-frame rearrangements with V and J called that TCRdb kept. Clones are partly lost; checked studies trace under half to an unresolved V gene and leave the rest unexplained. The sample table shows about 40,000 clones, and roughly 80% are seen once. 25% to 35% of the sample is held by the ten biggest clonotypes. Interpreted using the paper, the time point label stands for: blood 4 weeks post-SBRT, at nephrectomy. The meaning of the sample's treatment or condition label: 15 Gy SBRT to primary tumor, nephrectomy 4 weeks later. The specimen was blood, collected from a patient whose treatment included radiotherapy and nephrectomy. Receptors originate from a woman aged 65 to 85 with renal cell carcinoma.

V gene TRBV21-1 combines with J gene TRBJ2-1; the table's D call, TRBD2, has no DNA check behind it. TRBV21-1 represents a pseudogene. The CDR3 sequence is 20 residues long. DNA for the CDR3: TGTGCCAGCAGCAATTCCGGGACTAGCGGGAGTTTGATCTCCTACAATGAGCAGTTCTTC. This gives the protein CASSNSGTSGSLISYNEQFF.

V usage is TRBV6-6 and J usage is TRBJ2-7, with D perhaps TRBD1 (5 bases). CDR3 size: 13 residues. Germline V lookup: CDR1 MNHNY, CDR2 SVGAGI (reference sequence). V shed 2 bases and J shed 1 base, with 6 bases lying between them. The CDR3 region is CASSYGASYEQYF. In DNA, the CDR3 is TGTGCCAGCAGTTACGGGGCGTCCTACGAGCAGTACTTC.

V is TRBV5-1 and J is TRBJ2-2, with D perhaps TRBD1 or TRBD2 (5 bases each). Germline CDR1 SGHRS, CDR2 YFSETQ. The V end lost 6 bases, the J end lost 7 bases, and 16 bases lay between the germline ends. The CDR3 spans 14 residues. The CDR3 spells CASTRDLTGGELFF. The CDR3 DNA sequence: TGCGCCAGCACCAGGGACCTAACGGGCGGGGAGCTGTTTTTT.

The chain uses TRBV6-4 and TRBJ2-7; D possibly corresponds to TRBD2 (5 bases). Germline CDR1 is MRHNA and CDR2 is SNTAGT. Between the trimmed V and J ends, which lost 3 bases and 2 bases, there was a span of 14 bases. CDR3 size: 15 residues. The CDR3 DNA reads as TGTGCCAGCAGTGAAAAGCGGATACGGACCTACGAGCAGTACTTC. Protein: CASSEKRIRTYEQYF.

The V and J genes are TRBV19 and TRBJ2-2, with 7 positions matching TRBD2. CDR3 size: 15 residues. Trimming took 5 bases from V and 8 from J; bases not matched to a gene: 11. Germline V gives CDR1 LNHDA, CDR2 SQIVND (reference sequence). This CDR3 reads CASSLARGLKGELFF. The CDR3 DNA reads TGTGCCAGTAGTCTCGCTCGGGGACTAAAGGGGGAGCTGTTTTTT.

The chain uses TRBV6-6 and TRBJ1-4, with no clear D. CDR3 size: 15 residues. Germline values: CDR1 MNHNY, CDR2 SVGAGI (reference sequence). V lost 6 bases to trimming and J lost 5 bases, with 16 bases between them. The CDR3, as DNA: TGTGCCAGCAGAGACCCGGGAACCGAAAATGAAAAACTGTTTTTT. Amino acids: CASRDPGTENEKLFF.

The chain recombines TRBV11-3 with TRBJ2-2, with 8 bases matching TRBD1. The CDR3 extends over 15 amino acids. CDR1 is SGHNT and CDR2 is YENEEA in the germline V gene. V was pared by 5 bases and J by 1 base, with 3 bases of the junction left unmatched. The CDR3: CASSGGQGNTGELFF. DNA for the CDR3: TGTGCCAGCAGCGGTGGACAGGGGAACACCGGGGAGCTGTTTTTT.

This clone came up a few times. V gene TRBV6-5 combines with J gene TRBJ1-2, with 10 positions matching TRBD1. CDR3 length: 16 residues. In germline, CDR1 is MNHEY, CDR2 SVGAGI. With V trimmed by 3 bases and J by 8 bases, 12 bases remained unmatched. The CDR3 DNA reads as TGTGCCAGCAGTTATGAGGGGACAGGGGTTCTGAGCGGCTACACCTTC. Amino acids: CASSYEGTGVLSGYTF.

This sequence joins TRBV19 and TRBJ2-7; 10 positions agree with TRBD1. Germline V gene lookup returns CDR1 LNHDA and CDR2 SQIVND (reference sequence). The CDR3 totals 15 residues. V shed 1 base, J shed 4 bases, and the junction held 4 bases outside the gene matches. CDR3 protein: CASSIAGTGDYEQYF. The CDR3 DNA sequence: TGTGCCAGTAGTATAGCTGGGACAGGGGATTACGAGCAGTACTTC.